This entry concerns a single TCR beta chain. Its antigen is still unknown. One base away lies a much larger clone, so this may be a sequencing read error. This entry is derived from a study of human T cells and chemical hapten exposure. Study-wide findings and caveats: Donors, who had alopecia, may show an immune response that differs from healthy people's.

What the library attached to individual cDNA molecules were unique molecular identifiers. As originally analysed: Samples ranged from 23,224 to 690,600 TCRs, with a median of around 100,000. TCRdb analysed the RACE reads with MiXCR anew, one entry per CDR3 protein. TCRdb, not the authors, supplied the V and J calls. Among 70,000 to 95,000 distinct CDR3 sequences listed, 6.5% to 8% were seen once. This CDR3 spans 12 amino acids. Time point reported: patch test 2, 6 weeks after DPC sensitization. Described treatment: therapeutic diphenylcyclopropenone sensitization with weekly scalp DPC. In every case, blood was obtained before the patch test was applied.

The clonotype originates from a woman in her 30s with alopecia areata. Some clones in this sample may be carry-over from other donors' samples. The sample here was whole blood, taken in connection with sensitization to the hapten diphenylcyclopropenone (DPC). The V call is TRBV12-3 or TRBV12-4, the J call TRBJ1-2; D ambiguous. The CDR3, as DNA: TGTTCCAGCAGTCCATCCGGACGGGGCTACACCTTC. It yields the protein CSSSPSGRGYTF.